Listed below are T cell receptor beta chains from one sample, sequenced in a study of blood T cell repertoires in COVID-19. The method was immunoSEQ multiplex PCR; TCRdb's version includes in-frame clones alone and lacks a portion of them. Among about 200,000 clones listed, about 88% were seen once. Material: peripheral blood. All receptors derive from a man aged 35-49 years with active or convalescent COVID-19. The CDR3 runs from the conserved cysteine through the conserved F or W.

cdr3_aa: CASSLDQGLDGYTF
v_call: TRBV7-9
j_call: TRBJ1-2

cdr3_aa: CAWGEPGQDNSPLHF
v_call: TRBV30
j_call: TRBJ1-6

cdr3_aa: CASSSTGGRNEQYF
v_call: TRBV5-1
j_call: TRBJ2-7

cdr3_aa: CASSLVRGGNQPQHF
v_call: TRBV28
j_call: TRBJ1-5

cdr3_aa: CASSPPEGARFLRAFF
v_call: TRBV11-3
j_call: TRBJ1-1

cdr3_aa: CASSRTGGSYEQYF
v_call: TRBV18
j_call: TRBJ2-7

cdr3_aa: CASSQDQGFGGNTIYF
v_call: TRBV4-3
j_call: TRBJ1-3

cdr3_aa: CAISELGGADTQYF
v_call: TRBV10-3
j_call: TRBJ2-3

cdr3_aa: CAISEFSDTQYF
v_call: TRBV10-3
j_call: TRBJ2-3

cdr3_aa: CASSLEGAIVTEAFF
v_call: TRBV5-1
j_call: TRBJ1-1

cdr3_aa: CASRGTRGMTEAFF
v_call: TRBV2
j_call: TRBJ1-1

cdr3_aa: CASSLDRGKEQFF
v_call: TRBV5-1
j_call: TRBJ2-1

cdr3_aa: CASSQPGQGREKLFF
v_call: TRBV3-1/TRBV3-2
j_call: TRBJ1-4

cdr3_aa: CASSLTGTKDEQYF
v_call: TRBV5-6
j_call: TRBJ2-7

cdr3_aa: CASSEARRPSGNTIYF
v_call: TRBV6-1
j_call: TRBJ1-3

cdr3_aa: CASSGQITGNTIYF
v_call: TRBV6-5
j_call: TRBJ1-3

cdr3_aa: CASSLSRPSGGTAGELFF
v_call: TRBV27
j_call: TRBJ2-2

cdr3_aa: CASSRRKGATDTQYF
v_call: TRBV7-2
j_call: TRBJ2-3

cdr3_aa: CASTRSGGDYGYTF
v_call: TRBV2
j_call: TRBJ1-2

cdr3_aa: CASSPGLGQGDEQYF
v_call: TRBV4-2
j_call: TRBJ2-7

cdr3_aa: CASSNSDNYNEQFF
v_call: TRBV7-9
j_call: TRBJ2-1

cdr3_aa: CASSIDRGSNQPQHF
v_call: TRBV19
j_call: TRBJ1-5

cdr3_aa: CASSRGGKTEKLFF
v_call: TRBV7-2
j_call: TRBJ1-4

cdr3_aa: CASSWDRLQETQYF
v_call: TRBV6-5
j_call: TRBJ2-5

cdr3_aa: CASSIDRYPPQPQHF
v_call: TRBV19
j_call: TRBJ1-5

cdr3_aa: CASSQDPLNPGGYTF
v_call: TRBV4-3
j_call: TRBJ1-2

cdr3_aa: CASSSSGQGRYGYTF
v_call: TRBV5-4
j_call: TRBJ1-2